What follows are 15 T cell receptor beta chains derived from one specimen sequenced in a study of shared clonotypes between healthy human individuals. Some clones are missing from TCRdb's copy, which holds only in-frame ones; the method was immunoSEQ multiplex PCR. The table includes over 2,000,000 clones, roughly 93% detected once. Terminally differentiated effector memory CD45RA+ cells were excluded from the naive CD8 cells, which were CD45RO-negative and positively selected for CCR7. The sample comprised naive CD8+ T cells from PBMCs. The receptors stem from a man between 18 and 35 years old in good health. Some clones in this sample may be carry-over from other donors' samples.

As concerns this clone: The same CDR3 arises from other DNA sequences in this sample as well. V gene TRBV29-1 combines with J gene TRBJ2-1; the D is unclear. Germline CDR1 and CDR2: SQVTM and ANQGSEA. V was clipped by 6 bases and J by 6 bases, with 6 bases between them. This CDR3 comprises 10 residues. Written as DNA, the CDR3 is TGCAGCGTCCGTTCCAATGAGCAGTTCTTC. This codes for CSVRSNEQFF.

The chain links TRBV2 to TRBJ2-7, with 10 bases fitting TRBD2. This CDR3 has 15 residues. Germline CDR1 and CDR2: SNHLY and FYNNEI. V was pared by 2 bases and J by 3 bases, with 4 bases of the junction left unmatched. The CDR3 protein is CASSELAGALYEQYF. CDR3 DNA: TGTGCCAGCAGTGAACTAGCGGGAGCTCTCTACGAGCAGTACTTC.

The chain recombines TRBV6-1 with TRBJ1-3; 11 bases are shared with TRBD1. Germline V CDR1 and CDR2: MNHNS, SASEGT. CDR3 length equals 15 residues. V lost 4 bases to trimming and J lost 2 bases; unmatched junction nucleotides: 1. This CDR3 reads CASSGDRGTGNTIYF. The CDR3 bases are TGTGCCAGCAGTGGGGACAGGGGGACTGGAAACACCATATATTTT.

The chain has TRBV19 and TRBJ2-1; tentative D call: TRBD1 (7 bases). Germline V lookup: CDR1 LNHDA, CDR2 SQIVND (reference sequence). The V gene lost 1 base and the J gene lost 7 bases, with 17 bases spanning the gap. The CDR3 extends over 16 amino acids. CDR3 loop: CASSIASGGNRNEQFF. The CDR3, as DNA: TGTGCCAGTAGTATAGCCTCAGGGGGGAACAGGAATGAGCAGTTCTTC.

Details on this clone: This sample also contains other DNA sequences that code for the same CDR3. The chain has TRBV28 and TRBJ2-5, with 7 nucleotides matching TRBD2. Trimming took 4 bases from V and 2 from J; bases not matched to a gene: 4. CDR3 length equals 14 residues. Per germline, CDR1 MDHEN and CDR2 SYDVKM. DNA of the CDR3: TGTGCCAGCAGTTCCCTAGCGGTACAAGAGACCCAGTACTTC. Encoded protein: CASSSLAVQETQYF. The complete variable domain, with remaining parts taken from reference TRBV28 and TRBJ2-5, reads DVKVTQSSRYLVKRTGEKVFLECVQDMDHENMFWYRQDPGLGLRLIYFSYDVKMKEKGDIPEGYSVSREKKERFSLILESASTNQTSMYLCASSSLAVQETQYFGPGTRLLVL.

The rearrangement joins TRBV6-5 to TRBJ2-7; no firm D call. Germline V gives CDR1 MNHEY, CDR2 SVGAGI. This CDR3 is 14 amino acids long. V lost 8 bases to trimming and J lost 0 bases, with 14 bases between them. The CDR3 DNA reads as TGTGCCAGCGTACCGGGTCCCACCTCCTACGAGCAGTACTTC. Translated, it gives CASVPGPTSYEQYF.

J is TRBJ2-1 and V is TRBV11-2; D is perhaps TRBD1 (5 bases). Germline V gene sequence: CDR1 SGHAT, CDR2 FQNNGV. V lost 5 bases to trimming and J lost 8 bases, with 10 bases between them. This CDR3 is 12 amino acids long. Here the CDR3 DNA reads TGTGCCAGCAGCATCCTACAGGATGAGCAGTTCTTC. Translating it yields CASSILQDEQFF.

This chain uses TRBV7-8 with TRBJ2-7; tentatively, D is TRBD2 (6 bases). The V end lost 5 bases, the J end lost 4 bases, and 15 bases lay between the germline ends. The CDR3 spans 14 residues. CDR1 is SGHVS, CDR2 FQNEAQ, per germline. CDR3 DNA: TGTGCCAGCAGCGCCCCGGGACTGCGGTACGAGCAGTACTTC. Amino acid sequence: CASSAPGLRYEQYF.

The chain links TRBV30 to TRBJ1-5, with D tentatively TRBD1 (5 bases). CDR3 size: 13 residues. Germline CDR1 GTSNPN, CDR2 SVGIG (reference sequence). V lost 3 bases and J lost 7, with 13 bases in between. The CDR3 bases are TGTGCCTGGAGCGGGGACCCGGGACAGCCCCAGCATTTT. Translated: CAWSGDPGQPQHF.

The chain links TRBV12-5 to TRBJ2-3, with TRBD2 identical over 8 bases. Per germline, CDR1 LGHNT and CDR2 FRNRAP. The CDR3 contains 17 residues. V lost 0 bases to trimming and J lost 4 bases; unmatched junction nucleotides: 9. CDR3 in amino acids: CASGLVPPTGGPDTQYF. For the CDR3, the DNA is TGTGCTAGTGGTTTGGTACCTCCCACGGGAGGGCCAGATACGCAGTATTTT. Complete variable domain (other parts from reference TRBV12-5 and TRBJ2-3): DARVTQTPRHKVTEMGQEVTMRCQPILGHNTVFWYRQTMMQGLELLAYFRNRAPLDDSGMPKDRFSAEMPDATLATLKIQPSEPRDSAVYFCASGLVPPTGGPDTQYFGPGTRLTVL.

CDR3 nucleotides: TGTGCCAGCAGTTCGTCGGACTTGACCCGCCCCCAGGAGAGGACGACCCAGTACTTC. Translating gives CASSSSDLTRPQERTTQYF. This chain joins TRBV27 and TRBJ2-5, with D maybe TRBD2 (5 bases). This CDR3 region has 19 residues. The germline V and J ends were trimmed by 4 bases and 7 bases, with 31 bases remaining between them. Per germline, CDR1 MNHEY and CDR2 SMNVEV (reference sequence).

The J gene is TRBJ2-1, the V gene TRBV27; D gene ambiguous. This CDR3 contains 15 residues. Deletions cut 4 bases from V and 6 bases from J, with 16 bases between. Germline-derived CDR1 and CDR2 are MNHEY and SMNVEV (reference sequence). CDR3 residues: CASSYPPGRSNEQFF. The CDR3 coding sequence is TGTGCCAGCAGTTATCCCCCGGGCCGCAGCAATGAGCAGTTCTTC.

This clone was observed a single time. J is TRBJ2-1 and V is TRBV29-1; tentatively, D is TRBD2 (5 bases). Trimming removed 4 bases from V and 0 bases from J, with 10 bases in between. Germline V CDR1 and CDR2: SQVTM, ANQGSEA. This CDR3 has 14 amino acids. The CDR3 here is CSVVKRSSYNEQFF. CDR3 bases: TGCAGCGTTGTAAAGCGGAGCTCCTACAATGAGCAGTTCTTC.

This clone was seen a single time. The V gene is TRBV28, the J gene TRBJ1-5, with D uncertain. This CDR3 has 14 amino acids. Germline V gene sequence: CDR1 MDHEN, CDR2 SYDVKM. Trimming pared 2 bases from V and 0 bases from J, leaving 5 bases between. CDR3 bases: TGTGCCAGCAGTTTAACCCTTAGCAATCAGCCCCAGCATTTT. Translated, it gives CASSLTLSNQPQHF.

As to this clone: Other DNA sequences in this specimen translate into the identical CDR3. The J gene is TRBJ1-2, the V gene TRBV6-5, with D unclear. This CDR3 has 14 amino acids. The V gene's germline CDR1 is MNHEY and CDR2 SVGAGI. V was pared by 4 bases and J by 0 bases, with 9 bases between. The CDR3 here is CASSSDGPNYGYTF. The CDR3 nucleotides read TGTGCCAGCAGTTCTGACGGTCCTAACTATGGCTACACCTTC.